The 27 T cell receptor beta chains below come from one sample, sequenced in a study of shared clonotypes between healthy human individuals. TCRdb's copy holds only in-frame clones and misses some; the assay was immunoSEQ multiplex PCR. This repertoire shows 1,400,000 or so clones, about 98.5% found once; its top ten account for approximately 0.38%. The sample comprised naive CD4+ T cells sorted from blood. Subset defined: CD45RA+ positively selected. Every receptor here comes from a man aged 25-45 years in good health.

The rearrangement links TRBV5-1 to TRBJ1-4; a possible D gene is TRBD1 (6 bases). Trimming removed 1 base at V and 6 bases at J, with 13 bases between. This CDR3 spans 15 amino acids. CDR1 is SGHRS, CDR2 YFSETQ, per germline. CDR3 amino acids: CASSLKGGADEKLFF. The CDR3 DNA sequence: TGCGCCAGCAGCTTGAAGGGGGGAGCGGATGAAAAACTGTTTTTT.

Only one count was recorded for this clone. This chain joins TRBV18 and TRBJ2-5, with TRBD1 matching 9 bases. Germline trimming cut 3 bases from V and 3 bases from J; bases unmatched to any gene: 5. This CDR3 comprises 15 residues. CDR1 is KGHSH and CDR2 is LQKENI in the germline V gene. The CDR3 region has the DNA TGTGCCAGCTCACCGATATGGACAGGGGAAGAGACCCAGTACTTC. Its translation: CASSPIWTGEETQYF. The full variable domain, its missing parts supplied by reference TRBV18 and TRBJ2-5, is NAGVMQNPRHLVRRRGQEARLRCSPMKGHSHVYWYRQLPEEGLKFMVYLQKENIIDESGMPKERFSAEFPKEGPSILRIQQVVRGDSAAYFCASSPIWTGEETQYFGPGTRLLVL.

This clone occurred a few times. The same CDR3 is also encoded by other DNA sequences in this sample. This chain joins TRBV5-1 and TRBJ2-7, with D uncertain. This CDR3 contains 12 residues. The V gene lost 0 bases and the J gene lost 3 bases, with 4 bases spanning the gap. Germline values: CDR1 SGHRS, CDR2 YFSETQ. The CDR3 is CASSLGGYEQYF. The CDR3 region has the DNA TGCGCCAGCAGCTTGGGCGGCTACGAGCAGTACTTC.

This clone was observed a single time. The rearrangement links TRBV18 to TRBJ2-1, with TRBD2 identical over 9 bases. CDR1 and CDR2 from the germline V gene are KGHSH and LQKENI. CDR3 length: 16 residues. The V gene end was trimmed by 2 bases and the J gene end by 4 bases; junction bases not matched to a gene: 6. CDR3 sequence reads: CASSPSPTSGYNEQFF. The DNA for the CDR3 is TGTGCCAGCTCACCATCCCCAACTAGCGGGTACAATGAGCAGTTCTTC.

The chain joins TRBV6-6 to TRBJ2-7; D assignment may be TRBD1 or TRBD2 (6 bases each). The CDR3 covers 15 residues. Germline V gives CDR1 MNHNY, CDR2 SVGAGI (reference sequence). V lost 7 bases and J lost 3, with 19 bases in between. CDR3 in DNA: TGTGCCAGCATCCTGGCCCCGGGGGCGCTCTACGAGCAGTACTTC. It encodes CASILAPGALYEQYF.

The chain recombines TRBV6-6 with TRBJ1-5; 8 bases align to TRBD1. CDR3 length: 16 amino acids. CDR1 and CDR2 (germline): MNHNY, SVGAGI (reference sequence). Germline trimming cut 2 bases from V and 6 bases from J; bases unmatched to any gene: 9. The CDR3 DNA follows: TGTGCCAGCAGTTACGCGCCGACAGGGGAGGGTCAGCCCCAGCATTTT. Encoded protein: CASSYAPTGEGQPQHF.

This chain links TRBV18 with TRBJ1-1; 7 bases match TRBD1. The length of the CDR3 is 14 residues. CDR1 and CDR2 (germline): KGHSH, LQKENI. The trim removed 5 bases at V and 3 bases at J, leaving 6 bases unmatched. The CDR3 here is CASSKTGLDTEAFF. The CDR3 DNA reads as TGTGCCAGCTCAAAGACAGGGTTGGACACTGAAGCTTTCTTT.

CDR3 sequence: CASSLVPDRGNTGELFF. Written as DNA, the CDR3 is TGTGCCAGCAGCTTGGTCCCCGACAGGGGTAACACCGGGGAGCTGTTTTTT. The chain joins TRBV5-6 to TRBJ2-2; 8 nucleotides align to TRBD1. Germline V gene sequence: CDR1 SGHDT, CDR2 YYEEEE. Trimming at V came to 0 bases and at J to 2 bases, leaving 6 bases not matched to a gene. The CDR3 covers 17 residues.

The chain carries TRBV5-4 and TRBJ2-3; TRBD1 aligns across 7 bases. Germline V gene data show CDR1 as SGHNT and CDR2 as YYREEE (reference sequence). With V trimmed by 1 base and J by 1 base, 3 bases remained unmatched. The length of the CDR3 is 15 residues. The CDR3 sequence: CASSLRTGGTDTQYF. The CDR3 DNA sequence: TGTGCCAGCAGCTTGCGGACAGGAGGCACAGATACGCAGTATTTT.

This clone was counted a single time. Other DNA variants within this sample encode the same CDR3. This chain links TRBV18 with TRBJ2-1; D not certain. Deletions cut 3 bases from V and 1 base from J, with 7 bases between. Germline loops: CDR1 KGHSH, CDR2 LQKENI. The CDR3 is 14 amino acids. CDR3 nucleotides: TGTGCCAGCTCACCGACCCGTTCCTACAATGAGCAGTTCTTC. Translation gives CASSPTRSYNEQFF.

The chain uses TRBV13 and TRBJ2-2, with D maybe TRBD1 (5 bases). This CDR3 is built from 12 residues. Germline CDR1 and CDR2: PRHDT and FYEKMQ (reference sequence). V dropped 4 bases and J dropped 7 bases, with 7 bases sitting between them. CDR3 in amino acids: CASSYRIGELFF. Here the CDR3 DNA reads TGTGCCAGCAGCTACAGGATCGGGGAGCTGTTTTTT.

In this sample, this clone turned up once. The genes are TRBV30 and TRBJ2-6; 10 nucleotides line up with TRBD1. The germline CDR1 and CDR2 sequences are GTSNPN and SVGIG (reference sequence). The CDR3 consists of 17 residues. Trimming took 3 bases from V and 1 from J; bases not matched to a gene: 6. This CDR3 reads CAWRGPGQGSGANVLTF. The CDR3 DNA reads as TGTGCCTGGAGGGGGCCGGGACAGGGGTCTGGGGCCAACGTCCTGACTTTC.

The rearrangement uses TRBV27 and TRBJ2-3; possibly TRBD2 for D (5 bases). The V end lost 4 bases, the J end lost 3 bases, and 17 bases lay between the germline ends. From germline, CDR1 is MNHEY and CDR2 SMNVEV (reference sequence). The length of the CDR3 is 16 residues. This CDR3 reads CASSYRGNLWTDTQYF. Here the CDR3 DNA reads TGTGCCAGCAGTTACCGGGGTAACCTGTGGACAGATACGCAGTATTTT.

The chain is built from TRBV5-3 and TRBJ1-4, with no clear D. Being an ORF, TRBV5-3 has a function that is uncertain. V was clipped by 5 bases and J by 4 bases, with 9 bases between them. The CDR3 sequence is 13 residues long. The CDR3 loop reads CARRQKDNEKLFF. Here the CDR3 DNA reads TGTGCCAGAAGACAGAAAGATAATGAAAAACTGTTTTTT.

The V gene is TRBV5-1, the J gene TRBJ2-1; 13 bases agree with TRBD2. V lost 0 bases and J lost 5; bases outside the gene matches: 5. This CDR3 contains 17 residues. Germline values: CDR1 SGHRS, CDR2 YFSETQ. CDR3 residues: CASSLGRTSGGNNEQFF. CDR3 in DNA: TGCGCCAGCAGCTTGGGGCGGACTAGCGGGGGAAACAATGAGCAGTTCTTC.

The chain uses TRBV28 and TRBJ2-2; unclear D gene. The germline V gene encodes CDR1 MDHEN and CDR2 SYDVKM. The CDR3 sequence is 15 residues long. The V end lost 8 bases, the J end lost 1 base, and 14 bases lay between the germline ends. The CDR3 sequence: CASEGRRMNTGELFF. For the CDR3, the DNA is TGTGCCAGCGAAGGCAGGCGCATGAACACCGGGGAGCTGTTTTTT.

This clone was seen just once. DNA of the CDR3: TGTGCCAGCAGCTTCCTAGCGGGAGGGTCAGATACGCAGTATTTT. Its translation is CASSFLAGGSDTQYF. The chain joins TRBV11-2 to TRBJ2-3; 12 bases align to TRBD2. The CDR3 extends over 15 amino acids. Trimming took 3 bases from V and 4 from J; bases not matched to a gene: 2. Germline lookup yields CDR1 SGHAT and CDR2 FQNNGV.

This clone was seen more than once but under ten times. This chain joins TRBV28 and TRBJ1-1, with D possibly TRBD1 on 5 matching bases. V lost 6 bases, J lost 7 bases, and 9 bases lay in between. CDR3 length equals 11 residues. Per the germline V gene, CDR1 is MDHEN and CDR2 is SYDVKM. This CDR3 reads CASRGGVEAFF. The CDR3 DNA follows: TGTGCCAGCAGGGGGGGTGTTGAAGCTTTCTTT.

The rearrangement links TRBV6-1 to TRBJ2-1; 12 nucleotides align to TRBD2. Germline V lookup: CDR1 MNHNS, CDR2 SASEGT. This CDR3 contains 18 residues. With V trimmed by 6 bases and J by 3 bases, 12 bases remained unmatched. The CDR3: CASREKLLAGGIYNEQFF. DNA for the CDR3: TGTGCCAGCAGGGAAAAGCTCCTAGCGGGAGGGATCTACAATGAGCAGTTCTTC.

V and J are TRBV6-1 and TRBJ2-1, with TRBD2 matching 10 bases. Germline V gene lookup returns CDR1 MNHNS and CDR2 SASEGT. With V trimmed by 2 bases and J by 3 bases, 4 bases remained unmatched. The CDR3 runs to 16 residues. CDR3 in DNA: TGTGCCAGCAGTGAAAACCTAGCGGGAGTCTACAATGAGCAGTTCTTC. Amino acid sequence: CASSENLAGVYNEQFF.

The chain has TRBV29-1 and TRBJ1-2, with D possibly matching TRBD1 (6 bases). CDR1 and CDR2 (germline): SQVTM, ANQGSEA. V dropped 6 bases and J dropped 8 bases, with 10 bases sitting between them. This CDR3 spans 10 amino acids. CDR3 nucleotide sequence: TGCAGCGTCAAGGGACACGGCTACACCTTC. It translates to CSVKGHGYTF.

Regarding this clone: The same CDR3 can be traced to other DNA sequences in this sample. The chain combines TRBV5-1 with TRBJ2-7, with a possible D match to TRBD2 (6 bases). CDR1 is SGHRS and CDR2 is YFSETQ in the germline V gene. The V and J ends lost 5 bases and 0 bases respectively, with 9 bases between them. CDR3 size: 13 residues. CDR3 region: CASSSGSSYEQYF. The DNA of the CDR3 is TGCGCCAGCAGTAGCGGAAGCTCCTACGAGCAGTACTTC.

The V and J genes are TRBV30 and TRBJ2-1; the D gene is possibly TRBD2 (7 bases). This CDR3 is built from 13 residues. Trimming removed 8 bases from V and 0 bases from J, with 11 bases in between. CDR1 and CDR2 (germline): GTSNPN, SVGIG (reference sequence). The CDR3: CAGGGPSYNEQFF. The CDR3 nucleotides are TGTGCCGGGGGGGGCCCCTCCTACAATGAGCAGTTCTTC.

This chain uses TRBV2 with TRBJ2-3; 8 bases are a match to TRBD1. The CDR3 extends over 14 amino acids. The germline V gene encodes CDR1 SNHLY and CDR2 FYNNEI. J lost 1 base, V lost 8 bases, and 5 bases had no gene match. This CDR3 is CASGDRWGTDTQYF. In nucleotides, the CDR3 is TGTGCCAGCGGGGACAGGTGGGGCACAGATACGCAGTATTTT.

The CDR3 spells CASTPRGSDTEAFF. As DNA, the CDR3 is TGTGCCAGCACCCCCAGGGGTTCGGACACTGAAGCTTTCTTT. The rearrangement uses TRBV5-4 and TRBJ1-1, with D possibly matching TRBD1 (6 bases). V was pared by 6 bases and J by 3 bases, with 15 bases between. CDR1 and CDR2 from the germline V gene are SGHNT and YYREEE (reference sequence). This CDR3 has 14 amino acids.

The genes are TRBV18 and TRBJ2-7; 9 positions agree with TRBD1. The J segment lost 4 bases and the V segment lost 1 base, leaving 8 bases of the junction unmatched. This CDR3 is built from 16 residues. CDR1 is KGHSH and CDR2 is LQKENI in the germline V gene. The CDR3 sequence is CASSPRSGTGSYEQYF. The CDR3 DNA is TGTGCCAGCTCACCACGGTCCGGGACAGGGTCTTACGAGCAGTACTTC.

This chain uses TRBV9 with TRBJ2-1, with 13 bases that match TRBD2. This CDR3 has 15 amino acids. The ends lost 2 bases at V and 8 bases at J; junction bases unmatched: 4. Germline loops: CDR1 SGDLS, CDR2 YYNGEE. The CDR3 reads CASSVGTSGIHEQFF. As DNA, the CDR3 is TGTGCCAGCAGCGTTGGGACTAGCGGGATACATGAGCAGTTCTTC.